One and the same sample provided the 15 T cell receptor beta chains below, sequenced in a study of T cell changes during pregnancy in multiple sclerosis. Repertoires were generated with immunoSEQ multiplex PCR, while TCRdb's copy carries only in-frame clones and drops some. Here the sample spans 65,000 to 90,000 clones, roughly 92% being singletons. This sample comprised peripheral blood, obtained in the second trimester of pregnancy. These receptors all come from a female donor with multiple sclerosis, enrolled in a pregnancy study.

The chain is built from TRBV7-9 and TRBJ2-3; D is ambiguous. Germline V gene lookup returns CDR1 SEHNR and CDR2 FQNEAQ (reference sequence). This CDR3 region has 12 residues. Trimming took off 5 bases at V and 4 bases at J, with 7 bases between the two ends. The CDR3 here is CASSPPADTQYF. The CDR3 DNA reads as TGTGCCAGCAGCCCCCCCGCAGATACGCAGTATTTT.

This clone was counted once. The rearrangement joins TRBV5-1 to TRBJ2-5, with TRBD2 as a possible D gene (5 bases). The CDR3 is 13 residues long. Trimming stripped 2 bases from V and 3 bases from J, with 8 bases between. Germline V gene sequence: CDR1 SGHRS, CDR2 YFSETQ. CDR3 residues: CASSLGLEETQYF. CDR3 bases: TGCGCCAGCAGCTTAGGACTGGAAGAGACCCAGTACTTC.

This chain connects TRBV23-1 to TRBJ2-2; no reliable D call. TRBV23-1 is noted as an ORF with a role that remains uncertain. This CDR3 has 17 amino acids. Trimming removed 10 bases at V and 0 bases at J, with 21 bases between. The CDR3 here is CATKTFSKRPNTGELFF. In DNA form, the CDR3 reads TGCGCCACCAAAACGTTTAGTAAGCGCCCGAACACCGGGGAGCTGTTTTTT.

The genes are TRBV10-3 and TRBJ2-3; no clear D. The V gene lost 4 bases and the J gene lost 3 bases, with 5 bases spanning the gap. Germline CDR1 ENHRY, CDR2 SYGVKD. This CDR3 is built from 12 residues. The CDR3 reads CAISAETDTQYF. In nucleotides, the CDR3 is TGTGCCATCAGTGCAGAAACAGATACGCAGTATTTT.

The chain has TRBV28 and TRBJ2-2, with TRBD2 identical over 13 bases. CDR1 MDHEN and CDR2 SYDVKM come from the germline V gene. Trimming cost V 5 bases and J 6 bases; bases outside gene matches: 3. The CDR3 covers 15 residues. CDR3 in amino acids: CASSRTSGRSGELFF. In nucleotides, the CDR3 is TGTGCCAGCAGTCGGACTAGCGGGAGATCCGGGGAGCTGTTTTTT. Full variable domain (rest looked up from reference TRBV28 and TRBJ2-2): DVKVTQSSRYLVKRTGEKVFLECVQDMDHENMFWYRQDPGLGLRLIYFSYDVKMKEKGDIPEGYSVSREKKERFSLILESASTNQTSMYLCASSRTSGRSGELFFGEGSRLTVL.

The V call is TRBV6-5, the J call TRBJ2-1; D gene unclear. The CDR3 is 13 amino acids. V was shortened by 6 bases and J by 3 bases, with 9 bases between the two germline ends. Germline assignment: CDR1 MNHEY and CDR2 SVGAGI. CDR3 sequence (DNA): TGTGCCAGCAGCCCTAGGAGCTACAATGAGCAGTTCTTC. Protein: CASSPRSYNEQFF.

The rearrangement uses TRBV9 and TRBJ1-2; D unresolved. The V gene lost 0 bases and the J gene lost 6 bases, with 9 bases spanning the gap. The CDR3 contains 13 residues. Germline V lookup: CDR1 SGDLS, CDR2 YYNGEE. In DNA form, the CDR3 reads TGTGCCAGCAGCGTAGTCGGTTCGCATGGCTACACCTTC. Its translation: CASSVVGSHGYTF.

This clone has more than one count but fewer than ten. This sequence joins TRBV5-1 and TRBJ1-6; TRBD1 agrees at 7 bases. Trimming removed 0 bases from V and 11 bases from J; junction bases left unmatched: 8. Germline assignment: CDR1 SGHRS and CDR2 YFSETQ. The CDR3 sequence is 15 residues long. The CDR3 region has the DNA TGCGCCAGCAGCTTGGGGGACAGAGTCAATCCACCCCTCCACTTT. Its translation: CASSLGDRVNPPLHF.

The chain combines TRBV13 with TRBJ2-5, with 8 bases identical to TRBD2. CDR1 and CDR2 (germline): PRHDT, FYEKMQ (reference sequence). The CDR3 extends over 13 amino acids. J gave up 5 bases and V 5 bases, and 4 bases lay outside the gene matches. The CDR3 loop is CASSEGLGETQYF. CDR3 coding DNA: TGTGCCAGCAGCGAGGGACTAGGGGAGACCCAGTACTTC.

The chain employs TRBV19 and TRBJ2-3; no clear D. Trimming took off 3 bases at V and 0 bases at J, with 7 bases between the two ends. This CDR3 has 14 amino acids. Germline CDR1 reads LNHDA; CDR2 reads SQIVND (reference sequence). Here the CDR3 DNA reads TGTGCCAGTAGTATTCTCCTCAGCACAGATACGCAGTATTTT. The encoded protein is CASSILLSTDTQYF.

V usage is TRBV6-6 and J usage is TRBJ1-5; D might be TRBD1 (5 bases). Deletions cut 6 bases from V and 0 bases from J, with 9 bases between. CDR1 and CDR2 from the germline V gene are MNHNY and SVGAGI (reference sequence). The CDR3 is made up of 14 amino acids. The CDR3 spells CASRDRYSNQPQHF. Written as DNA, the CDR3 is TGTGCCAGCAGAGACAGATATAGCAATCAGCCCCAGCATTTT.

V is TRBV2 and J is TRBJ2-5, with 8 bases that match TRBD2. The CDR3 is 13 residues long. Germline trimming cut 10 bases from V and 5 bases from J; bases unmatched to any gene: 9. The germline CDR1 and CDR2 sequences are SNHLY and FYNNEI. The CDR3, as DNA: TGTGCCACTCAGCGGGAGCGGGTGGAGACCCAGTACTTC. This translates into CATQRERVETQYF.

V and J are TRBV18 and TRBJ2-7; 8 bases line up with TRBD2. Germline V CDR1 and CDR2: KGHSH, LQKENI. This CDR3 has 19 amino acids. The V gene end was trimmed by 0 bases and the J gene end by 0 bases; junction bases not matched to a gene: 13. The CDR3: CASSPPNFGAGDHSYEQYF. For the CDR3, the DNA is TGTGCCAGCTCACCACCGAACTTTGGAGCGGGGGACCACTCCTACGAGCAGTACTTC.

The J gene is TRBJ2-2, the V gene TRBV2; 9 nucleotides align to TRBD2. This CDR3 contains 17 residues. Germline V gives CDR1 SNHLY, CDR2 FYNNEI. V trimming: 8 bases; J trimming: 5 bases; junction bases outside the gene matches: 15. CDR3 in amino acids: CASEFAGGLIGTGELFF. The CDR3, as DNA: TGTGCCAGCGAATTCGCGGGAGGGTTAATAGGGACCGGGGAGCTGTTTTTT.

The CDR3 here is CATAILLRDINTGELFF. CDR3 nucleotides: TGTGCCACCGCAATCCTCCTACGGGACATCAACACCGGGGAGCTGTTTTTT. V gene TRBV5-8 combines with J gene TRBJ2-2, with a possible D match to TRBD1 (6 bases). CDR1 is SGHTS, CDR2 YDEGEE, per germline. There are 17 residues in the CDR3. V lost 9 bases and J 2 bases, leaving 23 bases between the germline ends. The full variable domain, completed using reference TRBV5-8 and TRBJ2-2, is EAGVTQSPTHLIKTRGQQATLRCSPISGHTSVYWYQQALGLGLQFLLWYDEGEERNRGNFPPRFSGRQFPNYSSELNVNALELEDSALYLCATAILLRDINTGELFFGEGSRLTVL.